The 23 T cell receptor beta chains below come from one sample, sequenced in a study of cytomegalovirus exposure and HLA in healthy donors. With 60 Vbeta and 13 Jbeta primers, the PCR was carried out. Repertoires were generated with immunoSEQ multiplex PCR, while TCRdb's copy carries only in-frame clones and drops some. This table holds around 300,000 clones, 70% to 90% found once. The source material was PBMCs. The receptors stem from a woman younger than 30 in good health and CMV-seronegative.

The CDR3 here is CASSRGGRDRGNEKLFF. Here the CDR3 DNA reads TGTGCCAGCAGCCGCGGAGGCCGGGACAGGGGTAATGAAAAACTGTTTTTT. The chain has TRBV4-2 and TRBJ1-4, with 10 nucleotides matching TRBD1. V gave up 4 bases and J gave up 4 bases; unmatched junction bases: 9. The CDR3 length is 17 residues. Germline V CDR1 and CDR2: LGHNA, YNFKEQ.

This clone has only one observation. The junction does not match germline at one end; this may be a read error. The chain uses TRBV7-9 and TRBJ2-2; the match to TRBD1 covers 8 bases. The CDR3 is 15 amino acids. The germline CDR1 and CDR2 sequences are SEHNR and FQNEAQ (reference sequence). Here the CDR3 reads CSSSFGRGLTGELFF. The CDR3 DNA is TGTTCCAGCAGCTTCGGCAGGGGGCTCACCGGGGAGCTGTTTTTT.

The chain joins TRBV29-1 to TRBJ1-2, with D uncertain. Trimming shortened V by 5 bases and J by 8 bases, and 15 bases separated the two germline ends. CDR3 length: 12 amino acids. Germline CDR1 is SQVTM and CDR2 is ANQGSEA. CDR3 DNA sequence: TGCAGCGTTTTCCCGCCTATACGGGGCTACACCTTC. Amino acids: CSVFPPIRGYTF.

The J gene is TRBJ1-2, the V gene TRBV7-9; D is undetermined. The V end lost 5 bases, the J end lost 8 bases, and 15 bases lay between the germline ends. CDR1 is SEHNR and CDR2 is FQNEAQ in the germline V gene (reference sequence). The CDR3 consists of 13 residues. The CDR3 protein is CASSPHLTVGYTF. The DNA for the CDR3 is TGTGCCAGCAGCCCTCACCTTACGGTCGGCTACACCTTC.

This chain connects TRBV6-1 to TRBJ2-7; D possibly corresponds to TRBD1 (6 bases). Germline V gives CDR1 MNHNS, CDR2 SASEGT. V lost 3 bases to trimming and J lost 6 bases, with 24 bases between them. The CDR3 is made up of 17 amino acids. CDR3 residues: CASSDPRQTGGLFEQYF. The CDR3 DNA reads as TGTGCCAGCAGTGACCCCCGCCAGACAGGCGGGTTGTTCGAGCAGTACTTC.

The rearrangement links TRBV6-5 to TRBJ1-1; 9 bases are a match to TRBD1. The junction had 4 bases not matched to a gene; V was cut back by 8 bases and J by 0 bases. Germline-derived CDR1 and CDR2 are MNHEY and SVGAGI. This CDR3 contains 14 residues. For the CDR3, the DNA is TGTGCCAGCGGTACAGGGGGCATGAACACTGAAGCTTTCTTT. Translating gives CASGTGGMNTEAFF.

The chain uses TRBV6-1 and TRBJ1-2; tentative D call: TRBD1 (5 bases). Trimming pared 2 bases from V and 4 bases from J, leaving 14 bases between. This CDR3 is 15 amino acids long. Germline V gene sequence: CDR1 MNHNS, CDR2 SASEGT. The CDR3 DNA sequence: TGTGCCAGCAGTGAACTTCCCGGGGGGAGCTATGGCTACACCTTC. This encodes CASSELPGGSYGYTF.

The J gene is TRBJ1-4, the V gene TRBV19; 11 bases agree with TRBD1. The CDR3 is made up of 17 amino acids. V lost 5 bases and J lost 5; bases outside the gene matches: 10. Per germline, CDR1 LNHDA and CDR2 SQIVND (reference sequence). DNA of the CDR3: TGTGCCAGTAGTTCTTGGGACAGGGGGTTCCACAATGAAAAACTGTTTTTT. It encodes CASSSWDRGFHNEKLFF. Variable domain in full (rest from reference TRBV19 and TRBJ1-4): DGGITQSPKYLFRKEGQNVTLSCEQNLNHDAMYWYRQDPGQGLRLIYYSQIVNDFQKGDIAEGYSVSREKKESFPLTVTSAQKNPTAFYLCASSSWDRGFHNEKLFFGSGTQLSVL.

The gene calls are TRBV27 and TRBJ1-6; D is unresolved. V was shortened by 2 bases and J by 3 bases, with 11 bases between the two germline ends. The length of the CDR3 is 16 residues. CDR1 and CDR2 from the germline V gene are MNHEY and SMNVEV (reference sequence). The CDR3 reads CASSLVFGGYNSPLHF. The CDR3 nucleotides are TGTGCCAGCAGTTTAGTCTTCGGTGGCTATAATTCACCCCTCCACTTT.

This sequence joins TRBV18 and TRBJ1-2; no reliable D call. Germline values: CDR1 KGHSH, CDR2 LQKENI. This CDR3 is 14 amino acids long. The V gene lost 4 bases and the J gene lost 1 base, with 10 bases spanning the gap. CDR3 region: CASSLAQVNYGYTF. Written as DNA, the CDR3 is TGTGCCAGCTCACTCGCTCAGGTTAACTATGGCTACACCTTC.

The table lists this clone with a count of one. V usage is TRBV4-2 and J usage is TRBJ2-3, with D perhaps TRBD2 (5 bases). CDR3 size: 12 residues. The ends were cut back, 4 bases at V and 10 bases at J, with 12 bases in the middle. Germline assignment: CDR1 LGHNA and CDR2 YNFKEQ. CDR3 sequence: CASSLSAGPQYF. CDR3 bases: TGTGCCAGCAGCCTAAGTGCGGGCCCGCAGTATTTT.

This sequence joins TRBV9 and TRBJ1-1; the match to TRBD1 covers 7 bases. The length of the CDR3 is 17 residues. Germline V gene sequence: CDR1 SGDLS, CDR2 YYNGEE. Trimming cost V 3 bases and J 4 bases; bases outside gene matches: 15. The chain's CDR3 is CASSASGGPGTGTEAFF. DNA of the CDR3: TGTGCCAGCAGCGCCTCAGGGGGACCCGGCACGGGCACTGAAGCTTTCTTT. The full variable domain, rest sourced from reference TRBV9 and TRBJ1-1, is DSGVTQTPKHLITATGQRVTLRCSPRSGDLSVYWYQQSLDQGLQFLIQYYNGEERAKGNILERFSAQQFPDLHSELNLSSLELGDSALYFCASSASGGPGTGTEAFFGQGTRLTVV.

V is TRBV5-4 and J is TRBJ1-2; the match to TRBD1 covers 7 bases. The germline V gene encodes CDR1 SGHNT and CDR2 YYREEE (reference sequence). The CDR3 has 14 amino acids. V dropped 0 bases and J dropped 4; count of bases not matched to a gene: 3. The CDR3 here is CASSLGQGSYGYTF. Here the CDR3 DNA reads TGTGCCAGCAGCTTGGGACAGGGATCCTATGGCTACACCTTC.

V gene TRBV13 combines with J gene TRBJ2-1; possible D gene TRBD2, 6 bases. Trimming left V 11 bases short and J 10 bases short, with 18 bases between. The germline V gene has CDR1 PRHDT and CDR2 FYEKMQ (reference sequence). The CDR3 has 12 residues. CDR3 sequence (DNA): TGTGCCGAATCGGACGGGGGTGGCGAGCAGTTCTTC. Its translation: CAESDGGGEQFF.

The gene calls are TRBV15 and TRBJ2-1; 11 bases align to TRBD1. Trimming removed 1 base from V and 9 bases from J; junction bases left unmatched: 2. The CDR3 has 14 amino acids. Per the germline V gene, CDR1 is LNHNV and CDR2 is YYDKDF (reference sequence). CDR3 bases: TGTGCCACCAGCAGAGTGGGGACAGGGGGTGAGCAGTTCTTC. As protein: CATSRVGTGGEQFF.

The chain couples TRBV29-1 to TRBJ2-3; D not certain. Germline V gene sequence: CDR1 SQVTM, CDR2 ANQGSEA. CDR3 length equals 16 residues. Trimming removed 1 base from V and 0 bases from J, with 14 bases in between. CDR3 bases: TGCAGCGTTGAAGGCTGGGCACAACATAGCACAGATACGCAGTATTTT. Protein sequence: CSVEGWAQHSTDTQYF.

The V call is TRBV11-1, the J call TRBJ2-2, with D possibly being TRBD1 (5 bases). Germline CDR1 and CDR2: SGHAT and FQDESV (reference sequence). The length of the CDR3 is 13 residues. V gave up 7 bases and J gave up 3 bases, with 9 bases separating them. The CDR3 nucleotides read TGTGCCAGCACAGGGTTATACACCGGGGAGCTGTTTTTT. Its protein is CASTGLYTGELFF.

The chain joins TRBV30 to TRBJ2-1, with D perhaps matching TRBD1 (6 bases). Germline V CDR1 and CDR2: GTSNPN, SVGIG (reference sequence). The CDR3 spans 16 residues. The V and J ends lost 1 base and 0 bases respectively, with 13 bases between them. DNA for the CDR3: TGTGCCTGGAGTGGGCGACAGGCGAGCTCCTACAATGAGCAGTTCTTC. It specifies CAWSGRQASSYNEQFF.

In this sample, this clone turned up once. The V and J genes are TRBV30 and TRBJ1-4; D perhaps matches TRBD1 (6 bases). CDR3 size: 15 residues. Trimming took 4 bases from V and 7 from J, leaving 19 bases between them. Germline V CDR1 and CDR2: GTSNPN, SVGIG (reference sequence). This chain's CDR3 is CAWNPLGGGSEKLFF. CDR3 coding DNA: TGTGCCTGGAACCCCCTGGGAGGGGGTAGTGAAAAACTGTTTTTT. Together with reference TRBV30 and TRBJ1-4, the CDR3 gives the full variable domain: SQTIHQWPATLVQPVGSPLSLECTVEGTSNPNLYWYRQAAGRGLQLLFYSVGIGQISSEVPQNLSASRPQDRQFILSSKKLLLSDSGFYLCAWNPLGGGSEKLFFGSGTQLSVL.

The chain couples TRBV11-2 to TRBJ2-7; D might be TRBD1 (7 bases). Per germline, CDR1 SGHAT and CDR2 FQNNGV. The CDR3 totals 15 residues. The V end was cut by 1 base, the J end by 2 bases, with 12 bases between. For the CDR3, the DNA is TGTGCCAGCAGCTTAGGGAGGGGGCCGGCCTACGAGCAGTACTTC. It yields the protein CASSLGRGPAYEQYF.

V usage is TRBV5-5 and J usage is TRBJ2-7, with D tentatively TRBD2 (6 bases). Germline CDR1 and CDR2: SGHKS and YYEKEE (reference sequence). Trimming cost V 4 bases and J 6 bases, with 17 bases left between them. This CDR3 has 14 amino acids. The DNA for the CDR3 is TGTGCCAGCAGCCACACCACCGGGAGTTTCGAGCAGTACTTC. It codes for CASSHTTGSFEQYF.

This chain uses TRBV5-4 with TRBJ1-4; the D gene is possibly TRBD1 (5 bases). The CDR3 is made up of 16 amino acids. The ends were cut back, 0 bases at V and 0 bases at J, with 9 bases in the middle. The germline gives CDR1 SGHNT, CDR2 YYREEE (reference sequence). CDR3: CASSLDLTATNEKLFF. The DNA for the CDR3 is TGTGCCAGCAGCTTGGACTTGACAGCAACTAATGAAAAACTGTTTTTT.

The V gene is TRBV10-2, the J gene TRBJ1-1; D not resolved. The CDR3 is made up of 14 amino acids. V lost 5 bases to trimming and J lost 0 bases, with 10 bases between them. The germline CDR1 and CDR2 sequences are WSHSY and SAAADI. The CDR3 is CASSPRGLNTEAFF. CDR3 nucleotides: TGCGCCAGCAGTCCTCGCGGGTTGAACACTGAAGCTTTCTTT.